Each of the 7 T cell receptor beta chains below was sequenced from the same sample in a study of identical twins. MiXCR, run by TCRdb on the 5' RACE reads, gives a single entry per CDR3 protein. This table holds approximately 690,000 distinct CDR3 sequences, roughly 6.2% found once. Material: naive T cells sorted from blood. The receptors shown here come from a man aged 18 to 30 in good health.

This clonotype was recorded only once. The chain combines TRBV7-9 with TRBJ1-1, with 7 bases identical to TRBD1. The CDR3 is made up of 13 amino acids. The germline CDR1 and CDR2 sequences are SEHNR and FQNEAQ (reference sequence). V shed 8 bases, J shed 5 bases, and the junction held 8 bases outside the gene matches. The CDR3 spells CASVDRAGTEAFF. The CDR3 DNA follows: TGTGCCAGCGTAGACAGGGCGGGAACTGAAGCTTTCTTT.

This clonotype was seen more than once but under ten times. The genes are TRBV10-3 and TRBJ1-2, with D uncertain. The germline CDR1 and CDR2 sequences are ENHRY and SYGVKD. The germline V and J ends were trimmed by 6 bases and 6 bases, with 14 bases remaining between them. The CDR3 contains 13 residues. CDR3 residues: CAIRPAGVDGYTF. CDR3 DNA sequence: TGTGCCATCAGACCGGCCGGAGTGGATGGCTACACCTTC.

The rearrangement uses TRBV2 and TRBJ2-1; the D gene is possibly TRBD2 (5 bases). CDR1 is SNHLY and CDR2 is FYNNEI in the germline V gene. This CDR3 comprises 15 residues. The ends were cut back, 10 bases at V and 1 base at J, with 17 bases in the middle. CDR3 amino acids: CATVLGRRSYNEQFF. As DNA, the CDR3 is TGTGCCACCGTCTTGGGTAGGAGGTCCTACAATGAGCAGTTCTTC.

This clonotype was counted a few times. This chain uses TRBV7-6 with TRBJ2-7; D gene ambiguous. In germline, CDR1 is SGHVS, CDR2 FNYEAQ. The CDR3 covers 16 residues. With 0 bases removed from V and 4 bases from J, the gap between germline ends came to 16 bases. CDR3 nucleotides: TGTGCCAGCAGCTTAGCCGGGTCCTCGCCGATATACGAGCAGTACTTC. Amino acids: CASSLAGSSPIYEQYF.

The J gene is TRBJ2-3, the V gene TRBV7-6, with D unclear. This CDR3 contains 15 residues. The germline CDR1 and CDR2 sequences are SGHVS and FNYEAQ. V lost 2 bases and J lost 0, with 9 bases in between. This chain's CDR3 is CASSLLIPSTDTQYF. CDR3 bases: TGTGCCAGCAGCTTATTAATCCCGAGCACAGATACGCAGTATTTT.

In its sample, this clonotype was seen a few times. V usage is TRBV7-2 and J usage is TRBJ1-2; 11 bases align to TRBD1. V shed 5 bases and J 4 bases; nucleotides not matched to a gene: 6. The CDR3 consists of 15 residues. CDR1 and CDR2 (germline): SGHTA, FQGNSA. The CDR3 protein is CASSRTGGEVYGYTF. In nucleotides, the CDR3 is TGTGCCAGCAGCCGGACAGGGGGCGAGGTCTATGGCTACACCTTC.

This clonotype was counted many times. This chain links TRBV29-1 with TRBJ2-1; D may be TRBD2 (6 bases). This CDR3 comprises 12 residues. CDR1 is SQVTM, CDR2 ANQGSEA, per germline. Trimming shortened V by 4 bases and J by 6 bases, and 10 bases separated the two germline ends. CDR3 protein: CSVGGNSNEQFF. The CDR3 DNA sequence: TGCAGCGTTGGCGGGAATAGCAATGAGCAGTTCTTC.